Listed below are T cell receptor beta chains from one sample, sequenced in a study of T cell repertoires in cytomegalovirus infection. These receptors have no known antigen. From the reads, TCRdb called clonotypes with MiXCR, one entry per CDR3 protein. The repertoire has tens of thousands of distinct CDR3 sequences, approximately 45% of them found once; the top ten carry about 92%. Here the sequenced sample was CD8+ T cells from cultured PBMCs, taken from culture after CMV antigen stimulation. Receptors originate from a human donor in good health (CMV status not recorded). Some clones in this sample may be carry-over from other donors' samples. Both conserved end residues are part of each CDR3. The order of the fields is V gene, clone size, D gene, J gene, CDR3 DNA, CDR3 protein. A D gene is named only where the DNA matches it firmly. Expanded clones get a size class; other rows say once, few or many, or leave the size out.

v_gene: TRBV24-1; abundance: -; d_gene: TRBD2; j_gene: TRBJ2-1; CDR3nt: TGTGCCACCTTCGGGACTAGCGGGCCGGCACCCAATGAGCAGTTCTTC; CDR3aa: CATFGTSGPAPNEQFF
v_gene: TRBV2; abundance: -; d_gene: -; j_gene: TRBJ2-6; CDR3nt: TGTGCCAGCACTAAGGATGGGTCTGGGGCCAACGTCCTGACTTTC; CDR3aa: CASTKDGSGANVLTF
v_gene: TRBV11-2; abundance: -; d_gene: -; j_gene: TRBJ2-3; CDR3nt: TGTGCCAGCAGCCGTACTCAGGGAAGCACAGATACGCAGTATTTT; CDR3aa: CASSRTQGSTDTQYF
v_gene: TRBV12-3/TRBV12-4; abundance: many; d_gene: TRBD1; j_gene: TRBJ2-1; CDR3nt: TGTGCCAGCATCCCTGGACAGGGCTACAATGAGCAGTTCTTC; CDR3aa: CASIPGQGYNEQFF
v_gene: TRBV6-6; abundance: -; d_gene: TRBD1; j_gene: TRBJ1-5; CDR3nt: TGTGCCAGTTCCCCCCGGACAGGGCATCAGCCCCAGCATTTT; CDR3aa: CASSPRTGHQPQHF
v_gene: TRBV6-2/TRBV6-3; abundance: -; d_gene: -; j_gene: TRBJ2-6; CDR3nt: TGTGCCAGCAGTTACTCATGGACGTCGTCCTCTGGGGCCAACGTCCTGACTTTC; CDR3aa: CASSYSWTSSSGANVLTF
v_gene: TRBV19; abundance: once; d_gene: -; j_gene: TRBJ2-1; CDR3nt: TGTGCCAGTAGTATCAGGGGTGACTCCTACAATGAGCAGTTCTTC; CDR3aa: CASSIRGDSYNEQFF
v_gene: TRBV4-1; abundance: -; d_gene: -; j_gene: TRBJ2-1; CDR3nt: TGCGCCAGCAGCCAAGAGGTCCCCCAGAGCTCCTACAATGAGCAGTTCTTC; CDR3aa: CASSQEVPQSSYNEQFF
v_gene: TRBV7-2; abundance: few; d_gene: TRBD1; j_gene: TRBJ2-5; CDR3nt: TGTGCCAGCAGCTTAGGGGGAACCGGGACAGTCTCGGAGACCCAGTACTTC; CDR3aa: CASSLGGTGTVSETQYF
v_gene: TRBV27; abundance: few; d_gene: -; j_gene: TRBJ1-1; CDR3nt: TGTGCCAGCAGTTCCTGGACGGAAAACACTGAAGCTTTCTTT; CDR3aa: CASSSWTENTEAFF
v_gene: TRBV6-5; abundance: -; d_gene: -; j_gene: TRBJ1-1; CDR3nt: TGTGCCAGCAGTACTCCCGGGAGCTTGAACACTGAAGCTTTCTTT; CDR3aa: CASSTPGSLNTEAFF
v_gene: TRBV27; abundance: -; d_gene: -; j_gene: TRBJ1-5; CDR3nt: TGTGCCAGCAGACAGGGCCTGCAGCCCCAGCATTTT; CDR3aa: CASRQGLQPQHF
v_gene: TRBV7-6; abundance: -; d_gene: TRBD1; j_gene: TRBJ2-7; CDR3nt: TGTGCCAGCAGCCCCTGGGACAGGGTTGACGAGCAGTACTTC; CDR3aa: CASSPWDRVDEQYF
v_gene: TRBV7-2; abundance: few; d_gene: -; j_gene: TRBJ2-3; CDR3nt: TGTGCCAGCAGCTTATTAGCGACTAGCACAGATACGCAGTATTTT; CDR3aa: CASSLLATSTDTQYF
v_gene: TRBV7-9; abundance: few; d_gene: TRBD1; j_gene: TRBJ1-2; CDR3nt: TGTGCCAGCAGCCCCCCGGGACAGGGTCATCGATATGGCTACACCTTC; CDR3aa: CASSPPGQGHRYGYTF
v_gene: TRBV14; abundance: -; d_gene: TRBD2; j_gene: TRBJ2-1; CDR3nt: TGTGCCAGCAGCCAAGGGAAAGCGGGAGTCTACAATGAGCAGTTCTTC; CDR3aa: CASSQGKAGVYNEQFF
v_gene: TRBV7-3; abundance: few; d_gene: -; j_gene: TRBJ1-1; CDR3nt: TGTGCCAGCAGTTTAGGGGCTAACACTGAAGCTTTCTTT; CDR3aa: CASSLGANTEAFF
v_gene: TRBV19; abundance: -; d_gene: -; j_gene: TRBJ2-2; CDR3nt: TGTGCCAGTAGTGGGACGGGGAACACCGGGGAGCTGTTTTTT; CDR3aa: CASSGTGNTGELFF
v_gene: TRBV28; abundance: -; d_gene: TRBD1; j_gene: TRBJ1-5; CDR3nt: TGTGCCAGCATTACAGGGGTGGTTCAGCCCCAGCATTTT; CDR3aa: CASITGVVQPQHF
v_gene: TRBV4-1; abundance: few; d_gene: -; j_gene: TRBJ2-2; CDR3nt: TGCGCCAGCAGCCAAGATGGGGGAGCGAACACCGGGGAGCTGTTTTTT; CDR3aa: CASSQDGGANTGELFF
v_gene: TRBV28; abundance: -; d_gene: -; j_gene: TRBJ1-4; CDR3nt: TGTGCCAGCACTCGGCTACAGGGCACTAATGAAAAACTGTTTTTT; CDR3aa: CASTRLQGTNEKLFF
v_gene: TRBV6-4; abundance: few; d_gene: -; j_gene: TRBJ1-2; CDR3nt: TGTGCCAGCAGCCGGTTTGGGACAAAGGATGGCTACACCTTC; CDR3aa: CASSRFGTKDGYTF
v_gene: TRBV19; abundance: few; d_gene: TRBD1; j_gene: TRBJ1-5; CDR3nt: TGTGCCAGTAGTATGGAAGACAGGGTAAATAGCAATCAGCCCCAGCATTTT; CDR3aa: CASSMEDRVNSNQPQHF
v_gene: TRBV7-2; abundance: few; d_gene: -; j_gene: TRBJ1-1; CDR3nt: TGTGCCAGCAGCCGTGGAGCCCTCGACACTGAAGCTTTCTTT; CDR3aa: CASSRGALDTEAFF
v_gene: TRBV7-8; abundance: -; d_gene: TRBD1; j_gene: TRBJ2-3; CDR3nt: TGTGCCAGCAACCTGGACAGGGCAACTAGCACAGATACGCAGTATTTT; CDR3aa: CASNLDRATSTDTQYF
v_gene: TRBV20-1; abundance: -; d_gene: -; j_gene: TRBJ1-5; CDR3nt: TGCAGTGCTAGAGTCGGGGTCGGGACAAATGATCAGCCCCAGCATTTT; CDR3aa: CSARVGVGTNDQPQHF
v_gene: TRBV6-6; abundance: -; d_gene: TRBD2; j_gene: TRBJ2-3; CDR3nt: TGTGCCAGCAGTCACACACTAGCGGGACTCACAGATACGCAGTATTTT; CDR3aa: CASSHTLAGLTDTQYF
v_gene: TRBV7-8; abundance: -; d_gene: -; j_gene: TRBJ1-2; CDR3nt: TGTGCCAGCAGCTTAGCTAGTGTGGCGCGGAACTATGGCTACACCTTC; CDR3aa: CASSLASVARNYGYTF
v_gene: TRBV6-5; abundance: -; d_gene: -; j_gene: TRBJ1-5; CDR3nt: TGTGCCAGCAGCATGGGAGAGAAGGATCATCCGCAGCATTTT; CDR3aa: CASSMGEKDHPQHF
v_gene: TRBV12-3/TRBV12-4; abundance: -; d_gene: -; j_gene: TRBJ2-2; CDR3nt: TGTGCCAGCAGGTGTTACCGGGACGGTAACACCGGGGAGCTGTTTTTT; CDR3aa: CASRCYRDGNTGELFF
v_gene: TRBV12-3/TRBV12-4; abundance: -; d_gene: -; j_gene: TRBJ1-2; CDR3nt: TGTGCCAGCAGTTCCCCGGGGACTCGAGGCTACACCTTC; CDR3aa: CASSSPGTRGYTF
v_gene: TRBV27; abundance: -; d_gene: -; j_gene: TRBJ1-6; CDR3nt: TGTGCCAGCAGTTCAGGGTGGATCGGGAATTCACCCCTCCACTTT; CDR3aa: CASSSGWIGNSPLHF
v_gene: TRBV7-6; abundance: few; d_gene: -; j_gene: TRBJ1-4; CDR3nt: TGTGCCAGCAGCGAGACCTTATCCAGGGCGGAAAAACTGTTTTTT; CDR3aa: CASSETLSRAEKLFF
v_gene: TRBV6-5; abundance: -; d_gene: -; j_gene: TRBJ1-2; CDR3nt: TGTGCCAGCAGTTACTCGCTGGGGGCCAGAGGCTACACCTTC; CDR3aa: CASSYSLGARGYTF
v_gene: TRBV28; abundance: -; d_gene: -; j_gene: TRBJ1-5; CDR3nt: TGTGCCAGCAGCCGGACAATTAATCAGCCCCAGCATTTT; CDR3aa: CASSRTINQPQHF
v_gene: TRBV6-1; abundance: -; d_gene: -; j_gene: TRBJ1-5; CDR3nt: TGTGCCAGCAGCCCGGTAGTTAGGGGCGGTAATCAGCCCCAGCATTTT; CDR3aa: CASSPVVRGGNQPQHF
v_gene: TRBV12-3/TRBV12-4; abundance: -; d_gene: -; j_gene: TRBJ2-2; CDR3nt: TGTGCCAGCAGAACCAGCACCGGGGAGCTGTTTTTT; CDR3aa: CASRTSTGELFF
v_gene: TRBV6-1; abundance: -; d_gene: -; j_gene: TRBJ2-4; CDR3nt: TGTGCCAGCAGTGAAGAAGGGACGGGCATTCGCTACATTCAGTACTTC; CDR3aa: CASSEEGTGIRYIQYF
v_gene: TRBV27; abundance: few; d_gene: TRBD2; j_gene: TRBJ2-7; CDR3nt: TGTGCCAGCAGTAGGTCAGCGGGAGGCTACGAGCAGTACTTC; CDR3aa: CASSRSAGGYEQYF
v_gene: TRBV5-1; abundance: -; d_gene: -; j_gene: TRBJ2-3; CDR3nt: TGCGCCAGCAGCTTAGGAGCGGCTAGCACAGATACGCAGTATTTT; CDR3aa: CASSLGAASTDTQYF
v_gene: TRBV7-2; abundance: few; d_gene: TRBD1; j_gene: TRBJ2-1; CDR3nt: TGTGCCAGCAGCCTAAGGGGGCTTGGGGAGCAGTTCTTC; CDR3aa: CASSLRGLGEQFF
v_gene: TRBV19; abundance: few; d_gene: TRBD1; j_gene: TRBJ1-5; CDR3nt: TGTGCCAGTTGGGACAGGGGGGGTAGCAATCAGCCCCAGCATTTT; CDR3aa: CASWDRGGSNQPQHF
v_gene: TRBV28; abundance: -; d_gene: TRBD2; j_gene: TRBJ2-5; CDR3nt: TGTGCCAGCAGTTTTCCCGGACTAGCGGGAGGTGGTGAGACCCAGTACTTC; CDR3aa: CASSFPGLAGGGETQYF
v_gene: TRBV28; abundance: few; d_gene: -; j_gene: TRBJ2-6; CDR3nt: TGTGCCAGCAGTTTGGATGAGCTCTCTGGGGCCAACGTCCTGACTTTC; CDR3aa: CASSLDELSGANVLTF
v_gene: TRBV7-6; abundance: -; d_gene: -; j_gene: TRBJ2-7; CDR3nt: TGTGCCAGCAGCCGACCGTCTTACGAGCAGTACTTC; CDR3aa: CASSRPSYEQYF
v_gene: TRBV4-1; abundance: few; d_gene: TRBD1; j_gene: TRBJ1-5; CDR3nt: TGCGCCAGCAGCCACCAGACAGGGACGGGTCAGCCCCAGCATTTT; CDR3aa: CASSHQTGTGQPQHF
v_gene: TRBV11-2; abundance: few; d_gene: TRBD1; j_gene: TRBJ1-4; CDR3nt: TGTGCCAGCAGCTATGGAGACAGGGCGCCTAATGAAAAACTGTTTTTT; CDR3aa: CASSYGDRAPNEKLFF
v_gene: TRBV2; abundance: -; d_gene: TRBD2; j_gene: TRBJ2-3; CDR3nt: TGTGCCAGCGCTTACCTAGCGGGAACAGATACGCAGTATTTT; CDR3aa: CASAYLAGTDTQYF
v_gene: TRBV5-1; abundance: -; d_gene: -; j_gene: TRBJ2-1; CDR3nt: TGCGCCAGCAGCTTGGTGGCAGCTTACAATGAGCAGTTCTTC; CDR3aa: CASSLVAAYNEQFF
v_gene: TRBV6-1; abundance: -; d_gene: -; j_gene: TRBJ2-2; CDR3nt: TGTGCCAGCAGTGAGTTAGGAGGCAGTCTGGGGGCCGGGGAGCTGTTTTTT; CDR3aa: CASSELGGSLGAGELFF
v_gene: TRBV5-6; abundance: -; d_gene: TRBD1; j_gene: TRBJ2-3; CDR3nt: TGTGCCAGCAGCTCTTCCAAGGGGGCCGGCACAGATACGCAGTATTTT; CDR3aa: CASSSSKGAGTDTQYF